The clone carrying this T cell receptor (beta chain) was found a few times. These data come from a study of human T cells and chemical hapten exposure. About the research overall: TCR yields differed between samples (mainly from small differences in pooled library volume).

Time point indicated: patch test 2, 6 weeks after DPC sensitization. The sample's treatment: therapeutic diphenylcyclopropenone sensitization with weekly scalp DPC. V lost 4 bases and J lost 7, with 16 bases in between. CDR3 size: 15 residues. In germline, CDR1 is KGHSH, CDR2 LQKENI. TCRdb analysed the RACE reads with MiXCR anew, one entry per CDR3 protein. There are about 95,000 distinct CDR3 sequences in the sample; more than 9.5% occur only once, and 3.2% lies in the top ten. This sample comprised whole blood, obtained in connection with sensitization to the hapten diphenylcyclopropenone (DPC). The TCR originated in a woman aged 35 to 49 with alopecia areata. Some clones in this sample may be carry-over from other donors' samples. The V call is TRBV18, the J call TRBJ1-4; D perhaps matches TRBD1 (5 bases). CDR3 residues: CASSRDPASGEKLFF. CDR3 coding DNA: TGTGCCAGCTCACGGGACCCCGCGAGCGGTGAAAAACTGTTTTTT.